What follows describes a single T cell receptor (beta chain). Per the original data handling: Reference gene primers were amplified, and this amplification served to estimate nucleated cell counts. This table comes from immunoSEQ multiplex PCR, and its TCRdb copy is limited to in-frame clones, with some not included. The DNA was the basis for D and trimming; V, J and clone size are from that table. The sample shows roughly 150,000 clones, roughly 82% of them seen only once. This record comes from a study of blood T cell repertoires in COVID-19. The trim removed 1 base at V and 9 bases at J, leaving 4 bases unmatched. This CDR3 spans 14 amino acids. Germline CDR1 reads SGHRS; CDR2 reads YFSETQ.

The receptor comes from a human donor with acute or convalescent COVID-19. The donor label of this sample is uncertain. The sample taken for sequencing was peripheral blood. V is TRBV5-1 and J is TRBJ1-6, with TRBD1 matching 7 bases. CDR3: CASSLRQGSSPLHF. CDR3 in DNA: TGCGCCAGCAGCTTGAGACAGGGTAGTTCACCCCTCCACTTT.